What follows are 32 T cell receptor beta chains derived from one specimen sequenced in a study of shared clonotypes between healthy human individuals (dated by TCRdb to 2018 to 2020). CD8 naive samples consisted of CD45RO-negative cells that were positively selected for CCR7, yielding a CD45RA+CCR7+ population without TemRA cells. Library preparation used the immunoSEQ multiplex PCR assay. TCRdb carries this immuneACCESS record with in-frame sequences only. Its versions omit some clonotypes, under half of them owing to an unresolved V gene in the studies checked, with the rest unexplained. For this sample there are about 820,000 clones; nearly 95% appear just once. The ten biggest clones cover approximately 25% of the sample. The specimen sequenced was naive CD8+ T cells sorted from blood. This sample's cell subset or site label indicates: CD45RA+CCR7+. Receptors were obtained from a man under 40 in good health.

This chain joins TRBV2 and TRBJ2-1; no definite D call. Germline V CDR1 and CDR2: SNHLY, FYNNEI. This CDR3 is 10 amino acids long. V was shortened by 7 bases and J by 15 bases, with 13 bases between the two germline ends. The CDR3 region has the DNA TGTGCCAGCATCTCTAATGCATGGTTCTTC. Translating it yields CASISNAWFF.

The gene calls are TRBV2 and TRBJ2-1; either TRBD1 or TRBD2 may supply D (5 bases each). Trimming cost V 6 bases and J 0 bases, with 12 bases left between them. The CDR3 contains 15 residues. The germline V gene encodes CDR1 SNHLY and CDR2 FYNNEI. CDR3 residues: CASRPGTGSYNEQFF. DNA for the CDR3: TGTGCCAGCAGACCCGGGACGGGCTCCTACAATGAGCAGTTCTTC.

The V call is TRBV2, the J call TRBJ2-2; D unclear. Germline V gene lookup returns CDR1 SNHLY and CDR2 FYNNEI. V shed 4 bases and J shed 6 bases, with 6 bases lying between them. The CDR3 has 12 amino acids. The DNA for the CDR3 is TGTGCCAGCAGTGGCGCTCCCGGGGAGCTGTTTTTT. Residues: CASSGAPGELFF.

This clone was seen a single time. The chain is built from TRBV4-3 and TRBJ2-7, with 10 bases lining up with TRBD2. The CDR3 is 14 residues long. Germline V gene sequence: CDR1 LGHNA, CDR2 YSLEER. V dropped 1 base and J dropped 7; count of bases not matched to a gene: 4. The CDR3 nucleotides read TGCGCCAGCAGCCAAGGGACTAGCGGTCCTGAGCAGTACTTC. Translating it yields CASSQGTSGPEQYF.

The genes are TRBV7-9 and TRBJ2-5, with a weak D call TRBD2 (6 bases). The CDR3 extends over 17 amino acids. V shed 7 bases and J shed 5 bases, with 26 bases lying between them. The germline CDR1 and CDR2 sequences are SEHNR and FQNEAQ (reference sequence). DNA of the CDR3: TGTGCCAGCACCACTCCGCGGTGGTCTGGGGACTTCGAGACCCAGTACTTC. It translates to CASTTPRWSGDFETQYF.

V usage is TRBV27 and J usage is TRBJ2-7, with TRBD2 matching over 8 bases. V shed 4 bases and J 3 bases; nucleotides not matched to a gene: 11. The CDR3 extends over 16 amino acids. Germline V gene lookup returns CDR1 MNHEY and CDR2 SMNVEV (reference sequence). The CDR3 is CASSSLMAGGFYEQYF. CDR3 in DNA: TGTGCCAGCAGTTCCCTGATGGCGGGAGGCTTCTACGAGCAGTACTTC.

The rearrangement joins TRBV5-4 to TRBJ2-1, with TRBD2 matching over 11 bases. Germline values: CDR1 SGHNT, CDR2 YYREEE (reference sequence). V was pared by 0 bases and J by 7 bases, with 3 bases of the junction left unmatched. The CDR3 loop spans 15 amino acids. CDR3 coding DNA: TGTGCCAGCAGCTTGGAACTAGCGGGAGTAAATGAGCAGTTCTTC. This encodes CASSLELAGVNEQFF.

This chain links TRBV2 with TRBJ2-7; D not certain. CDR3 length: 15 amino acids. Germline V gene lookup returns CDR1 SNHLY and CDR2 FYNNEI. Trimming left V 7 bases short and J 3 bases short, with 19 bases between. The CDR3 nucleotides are TGTGCCAGCAAAGATGGCCCAGAGGAGAGCTACGAGCAGTACTTC. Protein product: CASKDGPEESYEQYF.

The CDR3: CTSTLKREAGELFF. DNA of the CDR3: TGCACCAGCACCCTGAAGCGGGAGGCCGGGGAGCTGTTTTTT. The chain links TRBV1 to TRBJ2-2; the table's D call of TRBD2 was not tested on the DNA. TRBV1 is noted as a pseudogene. This CDR3 spans 14 amino acids.

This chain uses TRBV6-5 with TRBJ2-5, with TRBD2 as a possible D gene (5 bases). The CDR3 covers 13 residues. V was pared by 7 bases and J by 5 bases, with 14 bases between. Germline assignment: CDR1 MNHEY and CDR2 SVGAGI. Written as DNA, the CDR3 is TGTGCCAGCATGGAACCCGGGGTGGAGACCCAGTACTTC. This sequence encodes CASMEPGVETQYF.

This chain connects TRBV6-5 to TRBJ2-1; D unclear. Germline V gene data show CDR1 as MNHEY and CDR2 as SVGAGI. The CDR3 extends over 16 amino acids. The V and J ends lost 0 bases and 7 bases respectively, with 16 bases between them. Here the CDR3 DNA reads TGTGCCAGCAGTTACTCGGCAAGGATTGTTGGAAATGAGCAGTTCTTC. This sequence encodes CASSYSARIVGNEQFF.

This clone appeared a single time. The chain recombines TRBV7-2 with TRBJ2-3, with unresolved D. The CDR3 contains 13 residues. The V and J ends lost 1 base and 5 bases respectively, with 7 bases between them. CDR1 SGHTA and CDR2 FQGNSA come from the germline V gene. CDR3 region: CASSLVSVDTQYF. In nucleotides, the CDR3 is TGTGCCAGCAGCTTAGTATCGGTAGATACGCAGTATTTT.

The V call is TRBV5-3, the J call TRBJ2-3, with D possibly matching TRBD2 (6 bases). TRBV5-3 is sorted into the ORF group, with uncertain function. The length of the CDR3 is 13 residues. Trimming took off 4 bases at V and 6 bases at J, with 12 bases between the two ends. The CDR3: CARSQGTPDTQYF. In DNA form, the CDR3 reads TGTGCCAGAAGCCAAGGGACTCCGGATACGCAGTATTTT.

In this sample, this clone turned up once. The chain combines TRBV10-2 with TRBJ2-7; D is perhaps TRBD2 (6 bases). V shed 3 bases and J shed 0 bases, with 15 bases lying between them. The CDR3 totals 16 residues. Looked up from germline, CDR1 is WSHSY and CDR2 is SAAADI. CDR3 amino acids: CASSDIIAASSYEQYF. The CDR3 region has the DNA TGCGCCAGCAGTGATATTATAGCGGCCAGCTCCTACGAGCAGTACTTC.

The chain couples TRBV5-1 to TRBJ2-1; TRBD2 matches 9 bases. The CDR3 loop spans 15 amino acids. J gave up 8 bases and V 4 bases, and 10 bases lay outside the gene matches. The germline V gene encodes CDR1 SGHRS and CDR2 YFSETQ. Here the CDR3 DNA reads TGCGCCAGCAGCCGCGGGGGGGGTTGGACGGATGAGCAGTTCTTC. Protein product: CASSRGGGWTDEQFF.

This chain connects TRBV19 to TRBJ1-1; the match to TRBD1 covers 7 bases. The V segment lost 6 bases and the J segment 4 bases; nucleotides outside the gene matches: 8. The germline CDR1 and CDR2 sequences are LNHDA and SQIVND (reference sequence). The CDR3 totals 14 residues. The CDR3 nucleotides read TGTGCCAGTAGCCTTACAGGGGTCGGCACTGAAGCTTTCTTT. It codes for CASSLTGVGTEAFF.

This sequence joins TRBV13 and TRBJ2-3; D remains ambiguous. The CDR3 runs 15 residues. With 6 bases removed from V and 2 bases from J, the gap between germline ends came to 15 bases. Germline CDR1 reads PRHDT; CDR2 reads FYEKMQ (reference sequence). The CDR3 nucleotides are TGTGCCAGCAGTCTGGGTCTTAGGTTCACAGATACGCAGTATTTT. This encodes CASSLGLRFTDTQYF. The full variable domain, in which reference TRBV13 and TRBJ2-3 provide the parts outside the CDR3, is AAGVIQSPRHLIKEKRETATLKCYPIPRHDTVYWYQQGPGQDPQFLISFYEKMQSDKGSIPDRFSAQQFSDYHSELNMSSLELGDSALYFCASSLGLRFTDTQYFGPGTRLTVL.

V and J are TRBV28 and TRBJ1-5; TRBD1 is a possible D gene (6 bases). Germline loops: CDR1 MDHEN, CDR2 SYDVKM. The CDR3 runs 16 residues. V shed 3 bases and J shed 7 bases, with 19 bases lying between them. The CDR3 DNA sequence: TGTGCCAGCAGTTTTGCTATTCGGGGGCAGAGGCAGCCCCAGCATTTT. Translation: CASSFAIRGQRQPQHF.

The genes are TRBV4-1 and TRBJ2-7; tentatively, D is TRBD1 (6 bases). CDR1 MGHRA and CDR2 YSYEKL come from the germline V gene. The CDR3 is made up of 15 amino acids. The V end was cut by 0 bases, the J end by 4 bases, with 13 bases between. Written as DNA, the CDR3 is TGCGCCAGCAGCCAAGAGTCCGGACAGCCTTACGAGCAGTACTTC. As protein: CASSQESGQPYEQYF.

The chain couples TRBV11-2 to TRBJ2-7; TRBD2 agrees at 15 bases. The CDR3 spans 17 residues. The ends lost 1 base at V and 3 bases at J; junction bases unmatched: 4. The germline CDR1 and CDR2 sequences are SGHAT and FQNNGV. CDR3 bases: TGTGCCAGCAGCTTAGGGACTAGCGGGAGGGCCCTCTACGAGCAGTACTTC. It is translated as CASSLGTSGRALYEQYF.

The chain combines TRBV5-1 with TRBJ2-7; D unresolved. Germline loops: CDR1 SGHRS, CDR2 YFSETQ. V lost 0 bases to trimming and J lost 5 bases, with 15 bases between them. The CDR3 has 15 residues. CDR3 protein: CASSLGLGFGDEQYF. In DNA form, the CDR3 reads TGCGCCAGCAGCTTGGGTTTGGGGTTCGGCGACGAGCAGTACTTC.

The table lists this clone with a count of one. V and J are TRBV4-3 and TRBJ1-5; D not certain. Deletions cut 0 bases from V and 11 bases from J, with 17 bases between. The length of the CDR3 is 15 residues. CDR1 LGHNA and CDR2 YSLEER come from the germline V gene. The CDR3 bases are TGCGCCAGCAGCCAAGATGGACTGGTTTATGAGACCCAGCATTTT. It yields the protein CASSQDGLVYETQHF.

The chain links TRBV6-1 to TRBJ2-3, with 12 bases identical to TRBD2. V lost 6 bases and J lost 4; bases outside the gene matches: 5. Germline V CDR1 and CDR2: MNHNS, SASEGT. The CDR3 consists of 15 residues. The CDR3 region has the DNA TGTGCCAGCAGACGACTAGCGGGAGACGCAGATACGCAGTATTTT. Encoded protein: CASRRLAGDADTQYF.

CDR3 region: CASSPYKYNEQFF. CDR3 nucleotide sequence: TGTGCCAGCAGCCCTTACAAGTACAATGAGCAGTTCTTC. This chain connects TRBV5-5 to TRBJ2-1; D gene ambiguous. Germline lookup yields CDR1 SGHKS and CDR2 YYEKEE (reference sequence). The V and J ends lost 4 bases and 4 bases respectively, with 9 bases between them. The CDR3 length is 13 residues.

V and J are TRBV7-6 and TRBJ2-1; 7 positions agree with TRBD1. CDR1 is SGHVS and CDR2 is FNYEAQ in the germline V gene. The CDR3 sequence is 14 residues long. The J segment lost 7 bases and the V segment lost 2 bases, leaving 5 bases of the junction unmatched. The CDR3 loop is CASSLTGVLNEQFF. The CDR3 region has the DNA TGTGCCAGCAGCTTAACAGGGGTTTTGAATGAGCAGTTCTTC.

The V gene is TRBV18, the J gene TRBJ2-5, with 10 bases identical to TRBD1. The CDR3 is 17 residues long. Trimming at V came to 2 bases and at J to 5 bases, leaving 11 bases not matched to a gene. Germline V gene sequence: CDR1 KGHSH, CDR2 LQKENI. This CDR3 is CASSPFRRDRGLETQYF. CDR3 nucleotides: TGTGCCAGCTCACCATTTCGCCGGGACAGGGGCTTGGAGACCCAGTACTTC.

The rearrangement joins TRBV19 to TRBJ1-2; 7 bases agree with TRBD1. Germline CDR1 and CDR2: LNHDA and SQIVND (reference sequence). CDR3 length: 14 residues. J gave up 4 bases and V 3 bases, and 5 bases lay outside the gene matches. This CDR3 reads CASSIGQATYGYTF. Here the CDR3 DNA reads TGTGCCAGTAGTATTGGACAGGCGACCTATGGCTACACCTTC.

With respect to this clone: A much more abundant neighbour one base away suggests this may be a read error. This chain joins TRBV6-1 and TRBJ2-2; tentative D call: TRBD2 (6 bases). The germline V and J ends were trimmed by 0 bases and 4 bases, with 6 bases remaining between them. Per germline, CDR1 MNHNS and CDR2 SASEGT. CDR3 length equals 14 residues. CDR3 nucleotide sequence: TGTGCCAGCAGTGAAGCGGGAGGCACCGGGGAGCTGTTTTTT. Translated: CASSEAGGTGELFF.

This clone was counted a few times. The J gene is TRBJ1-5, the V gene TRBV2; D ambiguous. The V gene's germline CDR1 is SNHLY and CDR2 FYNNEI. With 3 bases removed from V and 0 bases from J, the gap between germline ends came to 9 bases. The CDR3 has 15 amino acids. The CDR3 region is CASSDRRNSNQPQHF. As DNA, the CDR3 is TGTGCCAGCAGTGACCGGAGGAATAGCAATCAGCCCCAGCATTTT.

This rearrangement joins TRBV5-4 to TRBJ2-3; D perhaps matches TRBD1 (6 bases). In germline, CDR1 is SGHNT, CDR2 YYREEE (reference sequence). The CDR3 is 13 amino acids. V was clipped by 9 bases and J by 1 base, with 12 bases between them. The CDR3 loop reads CATLGAGTDTQYF. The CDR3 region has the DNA TGTGCCACCTTGGGGGCCGGCACAGATACGCAGTATTTT.

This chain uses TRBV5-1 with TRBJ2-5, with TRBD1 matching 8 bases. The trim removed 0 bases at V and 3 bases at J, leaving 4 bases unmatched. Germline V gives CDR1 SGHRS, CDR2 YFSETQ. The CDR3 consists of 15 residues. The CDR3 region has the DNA TGCGCCAGCAGCTTGGCCGCGACAGGGGAAGAGACCCAGTACTTC. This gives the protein CASSLAATGEETQYF.

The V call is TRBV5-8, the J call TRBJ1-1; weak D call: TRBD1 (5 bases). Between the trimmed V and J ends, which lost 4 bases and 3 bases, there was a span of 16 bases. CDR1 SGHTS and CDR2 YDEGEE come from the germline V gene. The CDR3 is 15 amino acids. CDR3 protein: CASSPDTLGDTEAFF. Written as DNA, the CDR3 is TGTGCCAGCAGCCCAGACACCCTGGGGGACACTGAAGCTTTCTTT.